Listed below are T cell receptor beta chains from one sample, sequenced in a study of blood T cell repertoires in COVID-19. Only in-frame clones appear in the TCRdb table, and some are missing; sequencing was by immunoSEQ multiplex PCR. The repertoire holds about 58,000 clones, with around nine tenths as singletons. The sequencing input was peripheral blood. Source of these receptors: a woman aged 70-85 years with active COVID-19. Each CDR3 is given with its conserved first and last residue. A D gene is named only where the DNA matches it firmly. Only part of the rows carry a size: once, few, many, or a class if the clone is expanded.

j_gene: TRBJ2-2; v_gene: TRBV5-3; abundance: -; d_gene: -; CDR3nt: TGTGCCAGAAGTTCGGACAGAGAGAACACCGGGGAGCTGTTTTTT; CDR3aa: CARSSDRENTGELFF
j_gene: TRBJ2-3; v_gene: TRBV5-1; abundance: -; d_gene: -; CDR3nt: TGCGCCAGCAGCGAGCCCGAGGCGACAGATACGCAGTATTTT; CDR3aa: CASSEPEATDTQYF
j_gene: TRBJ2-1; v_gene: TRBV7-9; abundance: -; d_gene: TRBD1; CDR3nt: TGTGCCAGCAGCTTAGCACAGGGGGCTACGGATGAGCAGTTCTTC; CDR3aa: CASSLAQGATDEQFF
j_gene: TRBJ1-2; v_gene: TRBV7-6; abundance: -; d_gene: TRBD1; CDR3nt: TGTGCCAGCAGCTTAGGGACAGGGGATAACTATGGCTACACCTTC; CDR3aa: CASSLGTGDNYGYTF
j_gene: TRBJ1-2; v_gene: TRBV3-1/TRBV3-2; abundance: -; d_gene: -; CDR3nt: TGTGCCAGCAGCCAAGTGAACAGTCCTAACTATGGCTACACCTTC; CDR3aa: CASSQVNSPNYGYTF
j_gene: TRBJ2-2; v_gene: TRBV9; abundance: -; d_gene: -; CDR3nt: TGTGCCAGCAGCACTACACGGAACACCGGGGAGCTGTTTTTT; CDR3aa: CASSTTRNTGELFF
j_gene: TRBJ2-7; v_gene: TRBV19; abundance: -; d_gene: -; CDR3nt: TGTGCCAGTTCACAGGGTATCTCCTACGAGCAGTACTTC; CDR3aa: CASSQGISYEQYF
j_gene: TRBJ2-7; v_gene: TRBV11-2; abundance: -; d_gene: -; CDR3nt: TGTGCCAGCAGCGAGAACGACAGGTTCTACGAGCAGTACTTC; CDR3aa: CASSENDRFYEQYF
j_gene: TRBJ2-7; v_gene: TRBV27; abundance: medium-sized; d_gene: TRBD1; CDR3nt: TGTGCCAGCAGTTTACTCGGGGACAGCCTCTACGAGCAGTACTTC; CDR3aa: CASSLLGDSLYEQYF
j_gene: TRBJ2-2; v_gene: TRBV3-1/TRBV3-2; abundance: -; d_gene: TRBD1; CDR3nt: TGTGCCAGCAGCCAACCGGGCCTAGGACAGGGTAATACCGGGGAGCTGTTTTTT; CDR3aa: CASSQPGLGQGNTGELFF
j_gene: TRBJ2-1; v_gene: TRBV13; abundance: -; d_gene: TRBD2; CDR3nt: TGTGCCAGCAGCTTTAAAGGTCCAGCGGGAGTGGTTGAGCAGTTCTTC; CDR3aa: CASSFKGPAGVVEQFF
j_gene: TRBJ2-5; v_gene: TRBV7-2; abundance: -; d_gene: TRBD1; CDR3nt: TGTGCCAGCAGCCGCGACAGGGGTACGGGGGAGACCCAGTACTTC; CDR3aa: CASSRDRGTGETQYF
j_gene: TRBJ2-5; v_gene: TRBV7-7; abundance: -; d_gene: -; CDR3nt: TGTGCCAGCAGCCCCCGGACAGACCAAGAGACCCAGTACTTC; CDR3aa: CASSPRTDQETQYF
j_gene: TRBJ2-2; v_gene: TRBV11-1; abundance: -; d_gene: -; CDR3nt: TGTGCCAGCAGCCAAAACACCGGGGAGCTGTTTTTT; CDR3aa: CASSQNTGELFF
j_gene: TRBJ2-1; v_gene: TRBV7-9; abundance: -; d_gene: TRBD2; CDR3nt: TGTGCCAGCAGCCGGACTAGCGGCGGGGGGAATGAGCAGTTCTTC; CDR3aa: CASSRTSGGGNEQFF
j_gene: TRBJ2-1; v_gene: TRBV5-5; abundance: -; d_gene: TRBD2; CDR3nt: TGTGCCAGCAGCTTGTCTAGCGGAGCGGTCTACAATGAGCAGTTCTTC; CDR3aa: CASSLSSGAVYNEQFF
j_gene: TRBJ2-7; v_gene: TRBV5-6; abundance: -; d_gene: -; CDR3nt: TGTGCCAGCAGCTTCGGGACTCCTAGCTACGAGCAGTACTTC; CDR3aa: CASSFGTPSYEQYF
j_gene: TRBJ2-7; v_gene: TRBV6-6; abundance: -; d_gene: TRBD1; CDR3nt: TGTGCCAGCAGTTCCACCAGGACAGGGATGATCAACGAGCAGTACTTC; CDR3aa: CASSSTRTGMINEQYF
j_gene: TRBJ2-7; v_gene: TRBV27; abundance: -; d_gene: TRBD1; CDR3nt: TGTGCCGTCGGACAGGGAAACTACGAGCAGTACTTC; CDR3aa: CAVGQGNYEQYF
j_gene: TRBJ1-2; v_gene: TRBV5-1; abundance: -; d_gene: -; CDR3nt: TGCGCCAGCAGCTTGGAGTACGCAGCGAACTATGGCTACACCTTC; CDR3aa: CASSLEYAANYGYTF
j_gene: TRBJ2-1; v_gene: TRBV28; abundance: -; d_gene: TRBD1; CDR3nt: TGTGCCAGCAGTTTAAGGGGAGCCGGGACAGGGGCGGGGAATGAGCAGTTCTTC; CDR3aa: CASSLRGAGTGAGNEQFF
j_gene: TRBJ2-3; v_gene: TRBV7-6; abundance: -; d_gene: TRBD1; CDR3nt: TGTGCCAGCAGCTTAAACAGGGGTAGAACAGATACGCAGTATTTT; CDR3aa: CASSLNRGRTDTQYF
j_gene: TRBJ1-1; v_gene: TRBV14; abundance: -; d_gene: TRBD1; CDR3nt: TGTGCCAGCAGCTACATTGGACAGGTGGGCACTGAAGCTTTCTTT; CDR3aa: CASSYIGQVGTEAFF
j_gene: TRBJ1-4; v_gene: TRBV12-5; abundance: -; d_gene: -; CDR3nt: TGTGCTAGTGCCAACCACGGGGTTAGGACTAATGAAAAACTGTTTTTT; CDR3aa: CASANHGVRTNEKLFF
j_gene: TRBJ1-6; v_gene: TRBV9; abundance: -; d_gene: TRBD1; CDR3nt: TGTGCCAGCAGCAGAGGACAGGGGGAAATGGAATCACCCCTCCACTTT; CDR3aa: CASSRGQGEMESPLHF
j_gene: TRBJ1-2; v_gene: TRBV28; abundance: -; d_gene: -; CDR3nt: TGTGCCAGCAGAGTGCCGGGATCTAACTATGGCTACACCTTC; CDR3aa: CASRVPGSNYGYTF
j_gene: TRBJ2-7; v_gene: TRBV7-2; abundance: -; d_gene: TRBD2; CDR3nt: TGTGCCAGCAGCTCTGGACTAGCGGGAGTGATGTACTACGAGCAGTACTTC; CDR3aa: CASSSGLAGVMYYEQYF
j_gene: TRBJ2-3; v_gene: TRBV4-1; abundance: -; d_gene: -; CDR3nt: TGCGCCAGCAGCCAAGAAGTTCCCGGGAGTTCGAGTACGCAGTATTTT; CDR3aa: CASSQEVPGSSSTQYF